The 17 T cell receptor beta chains in this list originate from one sample, sequenced in a study of T cell responses to AZD1222 COVID-19 vaccine. Some clones are missing from TCRdb's copy, which holds only in-frame ones; the method was immunoSEQ multiplex PCR. Of 150,000 or so clones listed, roughly 91% are singletons. The sequenced sample was peripheral blood, obtained on day 0 of AZD1222 vaccination. Source of these receptors: an adult in good health.

V and J are TRBV27 and TRBJ1-4; D is undetermined. This CDR3 has 11 residues. The germline V gene encodes CDR1 MNHEY and CDR2 SMNVEV (reference sequence). The CDR3 loop reads CRPAPGEQLFF. The CDR3 nucleotides are TGTCGCCCCGCCCCGGGAGAACAACTGTTTTTT.

The chain carries TRBV2 and TRBJ1-4; 8 nucleotides match TRBD1. The germline gives CDR1 SNHLY, CDR2 FYNNEI. The V segment lost 7 bases and the J segment 8 bases; nucleotides outside the gene matches: 9. This CDR3 comprises 14 residues. The CDR3 nucleotides are TGTGCCAGCACGCTACAGGGGGGGGAAGAAAAACTGTTTTTT. Translation: CASTLQGGEEKLFF. The full variable domain, its missing parts supplied by reference TRBV2 and TRBJ1-4, is EPEVTQTPSHQVTQMGQEVILRCVPISNHLYFYWYRQILGQKVEFLVSFYNNEISEKSEIFDDQFSVERPDGSNFTLKIRSTKLEDSAMYFCASTLQGGEEKLFFGSGTQLSVL.

The J gene is TRBJ2-3, the V gene TRBV4-2, with 9 bases aligning to TRBD2. The junction had 12 bases not matched to a gene; V was cut back by 1 base and J by 4 bases. The CDR3 is 18 residues long. Germline assignment: CDR1 LGHNA and CDR2 YNFKEQ. CDR3 sequence reads: CASSQVLGGGGASDTQYF. CDR3 coding DNA: TGTGCCAGCAGCCAAGTCCTTGGCGGCGGGGGGGCATCAGATACGCAGTATTTT.

The table lists this clone with a count of one. The chain is built from TRBV11-3 and TRBJ1-1; no firm D call. V lost 7 bases and J lost 1, with 13 bases in between. The CDR3 is made up of 14 amino acids. Germline V gene data show CDR1 as SGHNT and CDR2 as YENEEA. CDR3 in DNA: TGTGCCAGCACCAACCCTACGGAGAACACTGAAGCTTTCTTT. It specifies CASTNPTENTEAFF.

The chain couples TRBV11-3 to TRBJ2-7; no definite D call. The germline V and J ends were trimmed by 5 bases and 2 bases, with 16 bases remaining between them. Germline V lookup: CDR1 SGHNT, CDR2 YENEEA. This CDR3 contains 15 residues. CDR3 bases: TGTGCCAGCAGCCCCCTGTTAGGCAGAACCTACGAGCAGTACTTC. It yields the protein CASSPLLGRTYEQYF. The full variable domain, completed using reference TRBV11-3 and TRBJ2-7, is EAGVVQSPRYKIIEKKQPVAFWCNPISGHNTLYWYLQNLGQGPELLIRYENEEAVDDSQLPKDRFSAERLKGVDSTLKIQPAELGDSAVYLCASSPLLGRTYEQYFGPGTRLTVT.

The J gene is TRBJ1-5, the V gene TRBV6-5; D possibly corresponds to TRBD1 (5 bases). With 0 bases removed from V and 3 bases from J, the gap between germline ends came to 9 bases. Germline V lookup: CDR1 MNHEY, CDR2 SVGAGI. The CDR3 spans 15 residues. The CDR3 DNA follows: TGTGCCAGCAGTTACTCAGGGGTTACCAATCAGCCCCAGCATTTT. It is translated as CASSYSGVTNQPQHF.

V and J are TRBV2 and TRBJ1-5; 7 bases map to TRBD1. This CDR3 has 15 residues. The germline gives CDR1 SNHLY, CDR2 FYNNEI. Trimming removed 4 bases from V and 10 bases from J; junction bases left unmatched: 13. CDR3 coding DNA: TGTGCCAGCAGTGGGACAGGAAGGGGTCTTTACCCCCAGCATTTT. It specifies CASSGTGRGLYPQHF.

As to this clone: The same CDR3 can be traced to other DNA sequences in this sample. The J gene is TRBJ1-1, the V gene TRBV7-2, with D tentatively TRBD1 (6 bases). Germline V CDR1 and CDR2: SGHTA, FQGNSA. CDR3 length equals 14 residues. V lost 0 bases and J lost 4, with 9 bases in between. CDR3 sequence (DNA): TGTGCCAGCAGCTTAGCGGGGGCGGGCACTGAAGCTTTCTTT. Translating gives CASSLAGAGTEAFF.

This clone has only one observation. CDR3 amino acids: CSAMGPYGYTF. The CDR3 DNA is TGCAGTGCAATGGGTCCGTATGGCTACACCTTC. The chain employs TRBV20-1 and TRBJ1-2; D call uncertain. V lost 6 bases and J lost 5, with 10 bases in between. The germline gives CDR1 DFQATT, CDR2 SNEGSKA (reference sequence). The CDR3 spans 11 residues.

As to this clone: At one of its ends the junction is not consistent with the germline gene, which may arise from a read error. In nucleotides, the CDR3 is TGTGCTAGCAGCCCGCACACAGCGAGCCAAGAGACCCAGTACTTC. Protein sequence: CASSPHTASQETQYF. The rearrangement links TRBV7-7 to TRBJ2-5; D ambiguous. CDR1 and CDR2 from the germline V gene are SSHAT and FNYEAQ (reference sequence). The CDR3 runs to 15 residues.

The count of this clone is one. The chain is built from TRBV4-1 and TRBJ2-5; a possible D gene is TRBD1 (6 bases). The CDR3 is 14 residues long. Per germline, CDR1 MGHRA and CDR2 YSYEKL. Between the trimmed V and J ends, which lost 4 bases and 2 bases, there was a span of 11 bases. Here the CDR3 DNA reads TGCGCCAGCAGCCCTGGACAGACACAAGAGACCCAGTACTTC. Encoded protein: CASSPGQTQETQYF.

This chain uses TRBV19 with TRBJ2-7; D is possibly TRBD2 (5 bases). The CDR3 consists of 15 residues. Trimming left V 10 bases short and J 0 bases short, with 19 bases between. Germline V gives CDR1 LNHDA, CDR2 SQIVND (reference sequence). For the CDR3, the DNA is TGTGCCACCTTACCCCAGGCCACTAGCTCCTACGAGCAGTACTTC. This gives the protein CATLPQATSSYEQYF.

V usage is TRBV10-3 and J usage is TRBJ1-1; a weak D match, TRBD1 (6 bases). Per germline, CDR1 ENHRY and CDR2 SYGVKD. This CDR3 is 13 amino acids long. This CDR3 reads CANRRGPNTEAFF. CDR3 DNA sequence: TGTGCTAACCGCAGGGGTCCGAACACTGAAGCTTTCTTT.

The V gene is TRBV10-3, the J gene TRBJ1-1; possibly TRBD1 for D (5 bases). Deletions cut 10 bases from V and 4 bases from J, with 13 bases between. The CDR3 extends over 12 amino acids. Germline lookup yields CDR1 ENHRY and CDR2 SYGVKD. CDR3 in amino acids: CATVGGITEAFF. In nucleotides, the CDR3 is TGTGCCACCGTCGGGGGAATCACTGAAGCTTTCTTT.

This rearrangement joins TRBV28 to TRBJ1-2, with D maybe TRBD1 (6 bases). Trimming took 7 bases from V and 4 from J, leaving 22 bases between them. From germline, CDR1 is MDHEN and CDR2 SYDVKM. The CDR3 totals 16 residues. Here the CDR3 reads CASTSFKFGQTYGYTF. CDR3 in DNA: TGTGCCAGCACCTCCTTTAAATTCGGACAGACCTATGGCTACACCTTC.

V and J are TRBV4-1 and TRBJ2-1; the match to TRBD2 covers 8 bases. The CDR3 has 13 amino acids. V dropped 0 bases and J dropped 13; count of bases not matched to a gene: 5. The germline V gene encodes CDR1 MGHRA and CDR2 YSYEKL. The CDR3 spells CASSQEYGGVQFF. The CDR3 nucleotides read TGCGCCAGCAGCCAAGAGTACGGGGGGGTTCAGTTCTTC.

This chain connects TRBV2 to TRBJ1-2; the D is unclear. The length of the CDR3 is 14 residues. Germline CDR1 SNHLY, CDR2 FYNNEI. Trimming shortened V by 5 bases and J by 6 bases, and 16 bases separated the two germline ends. In nucleotides, the CDR3 is TGTGCCAGCAGTTGGTCCTTAAGCAGGAATGGCTACACCTTC. It codes for CASSWSLSRNGYTF.